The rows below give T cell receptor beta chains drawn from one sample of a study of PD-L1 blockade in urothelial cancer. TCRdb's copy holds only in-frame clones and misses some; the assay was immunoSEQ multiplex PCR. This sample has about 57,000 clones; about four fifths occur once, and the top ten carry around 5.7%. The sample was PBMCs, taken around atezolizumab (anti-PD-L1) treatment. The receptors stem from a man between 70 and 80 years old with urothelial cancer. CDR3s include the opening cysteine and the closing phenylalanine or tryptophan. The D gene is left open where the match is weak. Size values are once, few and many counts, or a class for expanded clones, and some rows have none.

CDR3 DNA: TGCGCCAGCAGCTTGTCGTCTGGCGGGGGGGTTACAGATACGCAGTATTTT
CDR3 protein: CASSLSSGGGVTDTQYF
CDR3 length: 17
clone size: NA
J gene: TRBJ2-3
V gene: TRBV5-1
D gene: TRBD2

CDR3 DNA: TGTGCCAGCAGAATTGGGGGACAGGGGTTTTACGAGCAGTACTTC
CDR3 protein: CASRIGGQGFYEQYF
CDR3 length: 15
clone size: NA
J gene: TRBJ2-7
V gene: TRBV6-1
D gene: TRBD1

CDR3 DNA: TGTGCCTGGAGTGGACAGGGGAGTGATCAGCCCCAGCATTTT
CDR3 protein: CAWSGQGSDQPQHF
CDR3 length: 14
clone size: NA
J gene: TRBJ1-5
V gene: TRBV30
D gene: TRBD1

CDR3 DNA: TGTGCCATCGGAATGGGGACTAGCGGGAGGTTAGGAGGAGAGACCCAGTACTTC
CDR3 protein: CAIGMGTSGRLGGETQYF
CDR3 length: 18
clone size: NA
J gene: TRBJ2-5
V gene: TRBV10-3
D gene: TRBD2

CDR3 DNA: TGCGCCAGGGGGAGGGGCGGGACTAATGAAAAACTGTTTTTT
CDR3 protein: CARGRGGTNEKLFF
CDR3 length: 14
clone size: NA
J gene: TRBJ1-4
V gene: TRBV10-2
D gene: NA

CDR3 DNA: TGCGCCAGCAGCCAAGTGATCCCGGGACAGCCCGAGAACACTGAAGCTTTCTTT
CDR3 protein: CASSQVIPGQPENTEAFF
CDR3 length: 18
clone size: once
J gene: TRBJ1-1
V gene: TRBV4-1
D gene: TRBD1

CDR3 DNA: TGTGCCAGCAGTTTATCATACGGGACAGGGTTGGGTAGCTACACCTTC
CDR3 protein: CASSLSYGTGLGSYTF
CDR3 length: 16
clone size: few
J gene: TRBJ1-2
V gene: TRBV28
D gene: TRBD1

CDR3 DNA: TGTGCCAGCAGCTCTCCGAGGAACATTCAGTACTTC
CDR3 protein: CASSSPRNIQYF
CDR3 length: 12
clone size: NA
J gene: TRBJ2-4
V gene: TRBV7-2
D gene: NA

CDR3 DNA: TGCGCCAGCGGTTGGGACACCTATAACACTGAAGCTTTCTTT
CDR3 protein: CASGWDTYNTEAFF
CDR3 length: 14
clone size: NA
J gene: TRBJ1-1
V gene: TRBV5-1
D gene: NA

CDR3 DNA: TGTGCCAGCAGCCGGACTAGCGACAATGAGCAGTTCTTC
CDR3 protein: CASSRTSDNEQFF
CDR3 length: 13
clone size: NA
J gene: TRBJ2-1
V gene: TRBV5-6
D gene: TRBD2

CDR3 DNA: TGTGCCAGCAGCGTAGGCGGGACAGGGGAGGTCGGCTACACCTTC
CDR3 protein: CASSVGGTGEVGYTF
CDR3 length: 15
clone size: NA
J gene: TRBJ1-2
V gene: TRBV9
D gene: TRBD1

CDR3 DNA: TGCAGTGCTAGAGTAGGGGACACCATATATTTT
CDR3 protein: CSARVGDTIYF
CDR3 length: 11
clone size: NA
J gene: TRBJ1-3
V gene: TRBV20-1
D gene: NA

CDR3 DNA: TGTGCCAGCAGTTTATCCCCCGGGACAGCAGGGAAAGCTGAAGCTTTCTTT
CDR3 protein: CASSLSPGTAGKAEAFF
CDR3 length: 17
clone size: NA
J gene: TRBJ1-1
V gene: TRBV28
D gene: TRBD1

CDR3 DNA: TGCAGCGTAGAGACAGGGACGAGCTCCTACGAGCAGTACTTC
CDR3 protein: CSVETGTSSYEQYF
CDR3 length: 14
clone size: once
J gene: TRBJ2-7
V gene: TRBV29-1
D gene: TRBD1

CDR3 DNA: TGTGCCAGTAGTAGGGGAGATGAGGAAACTAATGAAAAACTGTTTTTT
CDR3 protein: CASSRGDEETNEKLFF
CDR3 length: 16
clone size: NA
J gene: TRBJ1-4
V gene: TRBV19
D gene: NA

CDR3 DNA: TGTGCCAGTAGTATGGACGGGGGGACTAGCGGCACCTACGAGCAGTACTTC
CDR3 protein: CASSMDGGTSGTYEQYF
CDR3 length: 17
clone size: NA
J gene: TRBJ2-7
V gene: TRBV19
D gene: TRBD2

CDR3 DNA: TGTGCCAGTAGTACAGGACAAAGCAATCAGCCCCAGCATTTT
CDR3 protein: CASSTGQSNQPQHF
CDR3 length: 14
clone size: once
J gene: TRBJ1-5
V gene: TRBV19
D gene: NA

CDR3 DNA: TGTGCCAGCAGCCGATTCAATGACGGACTAGCTCAGGATGAGCAGTTCTTC
CDR3 protein: CASSRFNDGLAQDEQFF
CDR3 length: 17
clone size: NA
J gene: TRBJ2-1
V gene: TRBV7-2
D gene: TRBD2

CDR3 DNA: TGTGCCAGCAGCGTAGCTCAGGGGCAGCCGAACACTGAAGCTTTCTTT
CDR3 protein: CASSVAQGQPNTEAFF
CDR3 length: 16
clone size: NA
J gene: TRBJ1-1
V gene: TRBV9
D gene: NA

CDR3 DNA: TGTGCCAGCAGCTTAGTTTTTGCTAGCGACACCTACGAGCAGTACTTC
CDR3 protein: CASSLVFASDTYEQYF
CDR3 length: 16
clone size: NA
J gene: TRBJ2-7
V gene: TRBV7-2
D gene: NA

CDR3 DNA: TGCGCCAGCAGCCAAGATTGGAGTAGCGGGTCCGACGAGCAGTACTTC
CDR3 protein: CASSQDWSSGSDEQYF
CDR3 length: 16
clone size: NA
J gene: TRBJ2-7
V gene: TRBV4-3
D gene: TRBD2

CDR3 DNA: TGTGCCAGTAAAGGAGGTAGCGGGGTCACAGATACGCAGTATTTT
CDR3 protein: CASKGGSGVTDTQYF
CDR3 length: 15
clone size: NA
J gene: TRBJ2-3
V gene: TRBV19
D gene: TRBD2

CDR3 DNA: TGTGCCAGCATTCGGGACAGGGGGAACACTGAAGCTTTCTTT
CDR3 protein: CASIRDRGNTEAFF
CDR3 length: 14
clone size: few
J gene: TRBJ1-1
V gene: TRBV2
D gene: TRBD1

CDR3 DNA: TGCGCCAGCAGTGAGCCGCTGGGACTAGCGGGGAGCTCCTACAATGAGCAGTTCTTC
CDR3 protein: CASSEPLGLAGSSYNEQFF
CDR3 length: 19
clone size: NA
J gene: TRBJ2-1
V gene: TRBV10-2
D gene: TRBD2

CDR3 DNA: TGTGCCAGCAGACCGATCAGCTCCTACGAGCAGTACTTC
CDR3 protein: CASRPISSYEQYF
CDR3 length: 13
clone size: NA
J gene: TRBJ2-7
V gene: TRBV27
D gene: NA

CDR3 DNA: TGTGCCAGCAGCCCTAAGCGGGGCCTAGGGACCGGGGAGCTGTTTTTT
CDR3 protein: CASSPKRGLGTGELFF
CDR3 length: 16
clone size: NA
J gene: TRBJ2-2
V gene: TRBV5-5
D gene: TRBD2

CDR3 DNA: TGTGCCAGCAGGTGGGGAGGGCCAGGGACACGTGAGCAGTTCTTC
CDR3 protein: CASRWGGPGTREQFF
CDR3 length: 15
clone size: NA
J gene: TRBJ2-1
V gene: TRBV5-5
D gene: NA